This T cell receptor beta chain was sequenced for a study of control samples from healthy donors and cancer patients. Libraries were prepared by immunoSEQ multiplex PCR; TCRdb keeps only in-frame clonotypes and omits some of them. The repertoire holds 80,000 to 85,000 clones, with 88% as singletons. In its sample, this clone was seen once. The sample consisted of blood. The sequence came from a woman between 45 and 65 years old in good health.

The CDR3 spells CASSLRGNQPQHF. DNA of the CDR3: TGTGCCAGCAGCTTAAGGGGGAATCAGCCCCAGCATTTT. The V call is TRBV7-2, the J call TRBJ1-5; D is perhaps TRBD1 (6 bases). Trimming took off 2 bases at V and 4 bases at J, with 6 bases between the two ends. Germline-derived CDR1 and CDR2 are SGHTA and FQGNSA. The CDR3 covers 13 residues.